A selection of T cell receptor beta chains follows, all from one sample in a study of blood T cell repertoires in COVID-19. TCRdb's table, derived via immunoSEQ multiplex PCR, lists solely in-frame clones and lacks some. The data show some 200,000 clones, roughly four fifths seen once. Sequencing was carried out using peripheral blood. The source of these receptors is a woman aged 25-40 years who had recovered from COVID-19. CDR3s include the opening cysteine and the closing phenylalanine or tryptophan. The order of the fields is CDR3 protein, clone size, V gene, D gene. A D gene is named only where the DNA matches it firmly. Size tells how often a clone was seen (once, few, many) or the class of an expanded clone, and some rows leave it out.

CDR3aa: CASSPMGGSTYEQYF
abundance: few
v_gene: TRBV7-3
d_gene: TRBD2

CDR3aa: CASSERQGNEQYF
abundance: -
v_gene: TRBV6-1
d_gene: TRBD1

CDR3aa: CASSRTGGNYGYTF
abundance: few
v_gene: TRBV4-1
d_gene: TRBD1

CDR3aa: CASSYKGLAEDYYEQYF
abundance: -
v_gene: TRBV5-1
d_gene: TRBD2

CDR3aa: CASSPPGTSGAPGGYNEQFF
abundance: -
v_gene: TRBV18
d_gene: -

CDR3aa: CASSEGTGISPLHF
abundance: -
v_gene: TRBV2
d_gene: TRBD1

CDR3aa: CASSPTGGGRTGELFF
abundance: -
v_gene: TRBV19
d_gene: TRBD2

CDR3aa: CASGPRLFPYEQYF
abundance: once
v_gene: TRBV27
d_gene: -

CDR3aa: CASSPGPNYGYTF
abundance: -
v_gene: TRBV7-2
d_gene: -

CDR3aa: CASSWTPRDRGFGYTF
abundance: -
v_gene: TRBV28
d_gene: TRBD1

CDR3aa: CASSIVTGDSYEQYF
abundance: -
v_gene: TRBV19
d_gene: -

CDR3aa: CASSVGGLAIYNEQFF
abundance: -
v_gene: TRBV9
d_gene: TRBD2

CDR3aa: CASTFSGDEQFF
abundance: -
v_gene: TRBV5-1
d_gene: -

CDR3aa: CASSKEIDRYNQPQHF
abundance: -
v_gene: TRBV21-1
d_gene: -

CDR3aa: CASSFAPSEAYEQYF
abundance: -
v_gene: TRBV5-1
d_gene: -

CDR3aa: CASKFGGTYEQYF
abundance: -
v_gene: TRBV6-5
d_gene: -

CDR3aa: CASSYSAGEGNEQYF
abundance: -
v_gene: TRBV6-5
d_gene: TRBD2

CDR3aa: CASSPHRQVYNSPLHF
abundance: -
v_gene: TRBV28
d_gene: -

CDR3aa: CATSRLSGSDFNEQFF
abundance: -
v_gene: TRBV15
d_gene: TRBD2

CDR3aa: CASSLGRGVRTEAFF
abundance: -
v_gene: TRBV5-1
d_gene: -

CDR3aa: CASSFIREWGYEQYF
abundance: -
v_gene: TRBV5-1
d_gene: -

CDR3aa: CASSLFVGTALGEKLFF
abundance: -
v_gene: TRBV27
d_gene: TRBD1

CDR3aa: CASSPSRTGDYEQYF
abundance: -
v_gene: TRBV9
d_gene: TRBD1

CDR3aa: CASSFSGQRGIYEQYF
abundance: -
v_gene: TRBV28
d_gene: TRBD2

CDR3aa: CASSQDVRDRVGYGYTF
abundance: few
v_gene: TRBV4-1
d_gene: TRBD1

CDR3aa: CASSPYRDGDGYTF
abundance: -
v_gene: TRBV19
d_gene: -